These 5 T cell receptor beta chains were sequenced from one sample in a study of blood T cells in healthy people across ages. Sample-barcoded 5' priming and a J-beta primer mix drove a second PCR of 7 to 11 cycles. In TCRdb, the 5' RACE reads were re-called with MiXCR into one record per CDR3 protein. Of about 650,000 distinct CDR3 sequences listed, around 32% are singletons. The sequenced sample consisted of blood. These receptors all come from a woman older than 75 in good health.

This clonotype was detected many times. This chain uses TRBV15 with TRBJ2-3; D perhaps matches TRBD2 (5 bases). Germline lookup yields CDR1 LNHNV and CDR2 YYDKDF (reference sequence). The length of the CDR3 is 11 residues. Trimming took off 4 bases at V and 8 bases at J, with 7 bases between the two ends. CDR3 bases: TGTGCCACCAGCACCGGGATTACGCAGTATTTT. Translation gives CATSTGITQYF.

CDR3 nucleotides: TGCAGCGTTACACGGACAGGCTACGAGCAGTACTTC. Its protein is CSVTRTGYEQYF. V gene TRBV29-1 combines with J gene TRBJ2-7, with 7 bases aligning to TRBD1. In germline, CDR1 is SQVTM, CDR2 ANQGSEA. V lost 5 bases and J lost 3; bases outside the gene matches: 4. The CDR3 contains 12 residues.

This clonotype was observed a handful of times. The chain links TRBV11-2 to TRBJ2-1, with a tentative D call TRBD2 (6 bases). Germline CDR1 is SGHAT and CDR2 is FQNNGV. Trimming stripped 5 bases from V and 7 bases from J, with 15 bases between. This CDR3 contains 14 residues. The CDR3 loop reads CASSPDYQRNEQFF. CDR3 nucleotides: TGTGCCAGCAGCCCGGACTACCAGAGGAATGAGCAGTTCTTC.

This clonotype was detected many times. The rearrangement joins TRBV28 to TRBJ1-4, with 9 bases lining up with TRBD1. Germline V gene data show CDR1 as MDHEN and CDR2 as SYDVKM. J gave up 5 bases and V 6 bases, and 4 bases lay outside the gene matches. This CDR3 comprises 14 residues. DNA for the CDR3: TGTGCCAGCAGGGGGACAGGGAGCAATGAAAAACTGTTTTTT. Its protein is CASRGTGSNEKLFF.

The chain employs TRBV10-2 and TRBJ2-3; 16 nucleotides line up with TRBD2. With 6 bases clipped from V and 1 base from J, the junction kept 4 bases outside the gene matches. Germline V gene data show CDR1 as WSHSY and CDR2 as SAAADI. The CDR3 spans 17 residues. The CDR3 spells CASSGTSGGAGTDTQYF. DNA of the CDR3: TGCGCCAGCAGCGGGACTAGCGGGGGGGCTGGCACAGATACGCAGTATTTT.